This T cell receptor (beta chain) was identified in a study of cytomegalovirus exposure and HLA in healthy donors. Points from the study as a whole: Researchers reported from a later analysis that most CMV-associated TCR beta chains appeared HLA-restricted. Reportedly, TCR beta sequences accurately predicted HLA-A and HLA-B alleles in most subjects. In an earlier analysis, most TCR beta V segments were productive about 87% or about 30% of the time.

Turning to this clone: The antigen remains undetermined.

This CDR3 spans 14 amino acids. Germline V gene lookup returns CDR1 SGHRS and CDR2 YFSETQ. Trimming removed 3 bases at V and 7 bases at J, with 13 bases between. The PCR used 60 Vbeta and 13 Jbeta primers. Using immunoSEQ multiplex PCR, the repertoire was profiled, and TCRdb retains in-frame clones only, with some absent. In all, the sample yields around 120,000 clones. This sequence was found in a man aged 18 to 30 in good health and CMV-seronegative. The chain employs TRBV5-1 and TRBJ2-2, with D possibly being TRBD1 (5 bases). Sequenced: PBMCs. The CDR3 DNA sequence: TGCGCCAGCAGCTCGGACACCCGTGGCGGGGAGCTGTTTTTT. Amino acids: CASSSDTRGGELFF.